This is a list of T cell receptor beta chains from one sample in a study of blood T cell repertoires in COVID-19. Assay used: immunoSEQ multiplex PCR; TCRdb lists only in-frame clones, some missing. Among about 40,000 clones listed, roughly 80% were seen once. The sequenced sample was peripheral blood. Every receptor here comes from a woman in her fifties or sixties with acute or convalescent COVID-19. The CDR3 runs from the conserved cysteine through the conserved F or W. A D gene is named only where the DNA matches it firmly. The listing skips clone size in some rows; elsewhere it reads once, few, many or a size class.

clone size,V gene,D gene,J gene,CDR3 protein,CDR3 DNA
few,TRBV19,TRBD2,TRBJ2-3,CASKFSGSTDTQYF,TGTGCCAGTAAGTTTAGCGGGAGCACAGATACGCAGTATTTT
NA,TRBV19,TRBD1,TRBJ1-2,CASQKGNRDRGNYGYTF,TGTGCCAGCCAAAAGGGAAACCGGGACAGGGGCAACTATGGCTACACCTTC
NA,TRBV6-5,TRBD1,TRBJ1-2,CASNRGQGVSYGYTF,TGTGCCAGCAATAGGGGACAGGGGGTGTCCTATGGCTACACCTTC
NA,TRBV18,NA,TRBJ1-2,CASSPPGTVGASGYTF,TGTGCCAGCTCACCACCGGGGACGGTGGGGGCTAGTGGCTACACCTTC
few,TRBV21-1,NA,TRBJ1-2,CASSKAADRGRDLRGYTF,TGTGCCAGCAGCAAAGCGGCGGACAGGGGGAGGGACCTTAGGGGCTACACCTTC
NA,TRBV27,NA,TRBJ1-3,CASSLNRPGRGNTIYF,TGTGCCAGCAGTTTAAATCGCCCAGGGCGTGGAAACACCATATATTTT
NA,TRBV5-1,NA,TRBJ1-2,CASSSQTAANYGYTF,TGCGCCAGCAGCTCCCAGACAGCAGCTAACTATGGCTACACCTTC
NA,TRBV18,NA,TRBJ2-3,CASSLPGLARNTQYF,TGTGCCAGCTCACTACCGGGACTCGCTCGGAATACGCAGTATTTT
NA,TRBV5-8,NA,TRBJ2-6,CASSLGLFSGANVLTF,TGTGCCAGCAGCTTAGGACTGTTCTCTGGGGCCAACGTCCTGACTTTC
few,TRBV7-9,TRBD2,TRBJ2-1,CASSQIAGVGLNEQFF,TGTGCCAGCAGCCAAATAGCGGGAGTAGGGTTGAATGAGCAGTTCTTC
NA,TRBV30,NA,TRBJ1-4,CAWRGGHEKLFF,TGTGCCTGGAGAGGGGGACATGAAAAACTGTTTTTT
NA,TRBV10-3,TRBD1,TRBJ1-1,CAISPGGTGGWNTEAFF,TGTGCCATCAGCCCGGGGGGAACAGGGGGCTGGAACACTGAAGCTTTCTTT
NA,TRBV6-6,NA,TRBJ1-1,CASTGVIGGTEAFF,TGTGCCAGCACCGGGGTAATAGGCGGCACTGAAGCTTTCTTT
NA,TRBV30,NA,TRBJ1-2,CAWSLQGLGYTF,TGTGCCTGGAGCCTGCAGGGGTTGGGCTACACCTTC
NA,TRBV10-3,TRBD2,TRBJ2-7,CAISPTSGGAYEQYF,TGTGCCATCAGCCCGACTAGCGGGGGGGCCTACGAGCAGTACTTC
NA,TRBV7-3,NA,TRBJ2-5,CASSLNALQTQYF,TGTGCCAGCAGCTTAAATGCGCTCCAGACCCAGTACTTC
few,TRBV12-3/TRBV12-4,NA,TRBJ2-2,CASSSTGELFF,TGTGCCAGCAGTTCAACCGGGGAGCTGTTTTTT
NA,TRBV19,TRBD1,TRBJ1-1,CASSLRTGAGYTEAFF,TGTGCCAGTAGTCTCCGGACAGGTGCGGGCTACACTGAAGCTTTCTTT
NA,TRBV12-5,TRBD2,TRBJ2-1,CASGLVRDGSGDEQFF,TGTGCTAGTGGTTTGGTACGAGACGGGAGCGGGGATGAGCAGTTCTTC
NA,TRBV4-2,TRBD1,TRBJ1-5,CASSQATGGNQPQHF,TGTGCCAGCAGCCAAGCAACAGGGGGCAATCAGCCCCAGCATTTT
few,TRBV5-5,NA,TRBJ1-3,CASSLAGSSGNTIYF,TGTGCCAGCAGCTTGGCAGGATCCTCTGGAAACACCATATATTTT
NA,TRBV5-1,NA,TRBJ1-4,CASSFNTATNEKLFF,TGCGCCAGCAGCTTCAACACCGCAACTAATGAAAAACTGTTTTTT
NA,TRBV9,TRBD2,TRBJ2-4,CASSVGLTSGGAVAKNIQYF,TGTGCCAGCAGCGTAGGGTTGACTAGCGGGGGGGCCGTTGCCAAAAACATTCAGTACTTC
NA,TRBV27,NA,TRBJ2-3,CASSGLSSTDTQYF,TGTGCCAGCAGTGGGCTATCTAGCACAGATACGCAGTATTTT
once,TRBV12-3/TRBV12-4,NA,TRBJ2-7,CASAYGEVQYF,TGTGCCAGCGCTTACGGGGAGGTGCAGTACTTC
NA,TRBV13,TRBD1,TRBJ1-2,CASSLEGGGGYGYTF,TGTGCCAGCAGCTTAGAAGGGGGCGGTGGCTATGGCTACACCTTC
NA,TRBV5-1,TRBD1,TRBJ1-3,CASSSGGTIYF,TGCGCCAGCAGCTCAGGGGGCACCATATATTTT
NA,TRBV6-1,TRBD1,TRBJ2-7,CASSEAHRGYSYEQYF,TGTGCCAGCAGTGAAGCACACAGGGGATACTCCTACGAGCAGTACTTC
NA,TRBV16,NA,TRBJ1-2,CASSQSRGPDGYTF,TGTGCCAGCAGCCAATCGCGGGGGCCCGATGGCTACACCTTC
NA,TRBV4-2,NA,TRBJ1-5,CASSQGGRTGYSNQPQHF,TGTGCCAGCAGCCAAGGGGGTCGTACAGGGTATAGCAATCAGCCCCAGCATTTT
few,TRBV27,TRBD1,TRBJ2-7,CASSRGTGGSYEQYF,TGTGCCAGCAGCCGGGGGACAGGGGGATCCTACGAGCAGTACTTC
NA,TRBV4-1,TRBD2,TRBJ2-5,CASSLAGGIQETQYF,TGCGCCAGTAGTCTAGCGGGGGGGATTCAAGAGACCCAGTACTTC
NA,TRBV10-3,NA,TRBJ1-2,CATASEGYGYTF,TGTGCCACCGCCTCGGAGGGGTATGGCTACACCTTC
few,TRBV11-2,NA,TRBJ2-1,CASSLDSRYNEQFF,TGTGCCAGCAGCTTAGATTCTAGGTACAATGAGCAGTTCTTC
NA,TRBV7-3,NA,TRBJ2-2,CASSPTTNTGELFF,TGTGCCAGCAGCCCCACAACGAACACCGGGGAGCTGTTTTTT
NA,TRBV7-7,TRBD1,TRBJ2-1,CASSPGTGGHEQFF,TGTGCTAGCAGCCCCGGGACAGGGGGACATGAGCAGTTCTTC
NA,TRBV27,NA,TRBJ1-2,CASSAYGYGYTF,TGTGCCAGCAGTGCTTACGGTTATGGCTACACCTTC
NA,TRBV6-5,TRBD1,TRBJ1-2,CASSYSPAGGYGYTF,TGTGCCAGCAGTTATTCCCCCGCAGGGGGCTATGGCTACACCTTC
NA,TRBV7-8,NA,TRBJ1-3,CASSSLGNTIYF,TGTGCCAGCAGCTCCTTGGGAAACACCATATATTTT
NA,TRBV6-4,NA,TRBJ2-2,CASSEVGTGELFF,TGTGCCAGCAGTGAAGTCGGTACCGGGGAGCTGTTTTTT
NA,TRBV30,NA,TRBJ1-1,CTMGRGWVAEAFF,TGTACTATGGGCAGGGGATGGGTCGCTGAAGCTTTCTTT
NA,TRBV30,TRBD2,TRBJ2-2,CAWSLAGGMTGELFF,TGTGCCTGGAGTCTAGCGGGAGGGATGACCGGGGAGCTGTTTTTT
NA,TRBV9,NA,TRBJ2-1,CASSDREYEQFF,TGTGCCAGCAGCGACAGGGAGTATGAGCAGTTCTTC
NA,TRBV19,TRBD2,TRBJ2-1,CASSLFSGDNNEQFF,TGTGCCAGTAGTTTGTTTAGCGGGGATAACAATGAGCAGTTCTTC
NA,TRBV4-2,TRBD2,TRBJ2-3,CASSQVRAGGADTQYF,TGTGCCAGCAGCCAAGTCCGAGCGGGGGGTGCAGATACGCAGTATTTT
NA,TRBV27,TRBD1,TRBJ1-2,CASSTGGGLGYGYTF,TGTGCCAGCAGTACAGGGGGGGGGTTGGGCTATGGCTACACCTTC
NA,TRBV29-1,NA,TRBJ2-7,CSVATGNPYEQYF,TGCAGCGTAGCTACAGGGAACCCCTACGAGCAGTACTTC
NA,TRBV12-3/TRBV12-4,TRBD1,TRBJ1-4,CASSPDRVEKLFF,TGTGCCAGCAGTCCGGACAGGGTTGAAAAACTGTTTTTT
NA,TRBV12-3/TRBV12-4,TRBD1,TRBJ1-2,CASSIPGGYGYTF,TGTGCCAGCAGTATCCCAGGGGGGTATGGCTACACCTTC
few,TRBV7-6,NA,TRBJ2-5,CASSFFGQSETQYF,TGTGCCAGCAGCTTTTTTGGACAATCAGAGACCCAGTACTTC
NA,TRBV12-3/TRBV12-4,NA,TRBJ1-1,CASSLGLREAFF,TGTGCCAGCAGTCTTGGACTGCGAGAGGCTTTCTTT
NA,TRBV30,NA,TRBJ2-1,CAWGRGSSVYNEQFF,TGTGCCTGGGGCCGTGGGTCTAGCGTTTACAATGAGCAGTTCTTC
once,TRBV29-1,NA,TRBJ2-5,CSYLGGGETQYF,TGCAGCTACCTAGGGGGTGGGGAGACCCAGTACTTC
few,TRBV12-5,NA,TRBJ2-7,CASGLFYEQYF,TGTGCTAGTGGTCTCTTCTACGAGCAGTACTTC
NA,TRBV6-1,NA,TRBJ1-5,CASSEVLGGQPQHF,TGTGCCAGCAGTGAAGTCCTAGGCGGTCAGCCCCAGCATTTT
once,TRBV7-8,TRBD1,TRBJ2-7,CASSHWDRAYEQYF,TGTGCCAGCAGCCACTGGGACAGGGCATACGAGCAGTACTTC
NA,TRBV5-1,NA,TRBJ1-6,CASSLAASHGESPLHF,TGCGCCAGCAGCTTGGCCGCGAGTCATGGGGAGTCACCCCTCCACTTT
NA,TRBV11-2,NA,TRBJ1-1,CASSLGGYGTEAFF,TGTGCCAGCAGCCTGGGAGGATATGGCACTGAAGCTTTCTTT